Detailed here is one TCR beta chain. The antigen it recognizes is unknown. Base-call qualities are not available, and no considerably larger clone is one nucleotide away. For CDR1 and CDR2, the germline V gene lists KGHSH and LQKENI. The CDR3, from cysteine to phenylalanine, totals 20 residues. Only the CDR3 DNA is retained, 60 bases long and in frame from the first base. At the junction V is shortened by 1 base and J by 0 bases; bases outside the gene matches: 10. This sample was included in a study of T cell responses to AZD1222 COVID-19 vaccine listed by TCRdb under 2021. With regard to the full study: AZD1222 recipients whose second dose came at about 4 weeks and those whose second dose came at about 12 weeks were combined into one group, since spike-specific TCR depth and breadth did not differ between the two schedules. TCR sequencing was performed for about 250 trial participants, of whom 200 to 220 were given two doses of AZD1222 and around 25 were given two doses of MenACWY control vaccine. Trial participants were enrolled by age into 18-55, 56-69 and 70-plus year subgroups, with approximately 150, 28 and 58 TCR-sequenced participants respectively.

The CDR3 regions of human TCRbeta chains were subjected to immunosequencing. The authors' analysis ran thus. TCRs in the repertoires were compared against a reference library of SARS-CoV-2-specific TCRs that had been generated with the MIRA antigen-specificity platform. Breadth meant the fraction of unique TCRs that were SARS-CoV-2-associated, whereas depth meant the fraction of total T cells that were SARS-CoV-2-associated. Each spike-specific TCR was assigned to its reactive spike region and to a CD4 or CD8 class using the MIRA data. Log10-transformed breadth and depth values were compared by one-way ANOVA with Sidak's multiple comparisons tests. TCRdb's version of the immuneACCESS table is confined to in-frame rearrangements and falls short of the full clone set. An unresolved V gene accounts for under half of the shortfall where checked; the remainder is of unknown origin. V and J calls plus clone size are reproduced from that table; the DNA served to infer D and trimming. Within this sample are roughly 150,000 clones, with about nine tenths of them counted one time only. The ten largest make up around 1.9% of the sample.

The sample's time point label is to be understood as: baseline before first vaccination. Samples from vaccinated people were obtained from the UK trials COV001 and COV002, which included a single-blind randomized controlled phase 2/3 trial of AZD1222 (ChAdOx1 nCoV-19) in healthy adults. For TCRbeta chain sequencing, PBMC samples from trial participants were taken at day 0 and at day 28 after the second dose. Broad study findings and their caveats: Participants were mostly white British and included more females than males, and it was suggested by the authors that clonal diversity may have been underestimated. In the small 56-69-year group, the increase in depth fell short of significance, most likely because of low power. After two AZD1222 doses, spike-specific TCR breadth and depth were significantly higher than at day 0 and than in MenACWY recipients. Because no day 14 peak-response samples were available, repertoires were characterized only after the peak T cell response. The whole spike protein was spanned by vaccine-associated CD4 TCRs, and dominant responses were seen in regions 160-218 and 743-854. Conclusions about previously exposed vaccinees were limited because only a handful of AZD1222 recipients were SARS-CoV-2 seropositive at baseline. Epitopes outside the regions mutated in the B.1.351 and B.1.1.7 variants were reportedly recognized by nearly half of the unique spike-specific TCRs.

Sequencing was performed on peripheral blood, taken on day 0 of AZD1222 vaccination. The source of this sequence is an adult in good health. The chain is made from TRBV18 and TRBJ2-6; 9 middle bases align to TRBD2. CDR3 region: CASSPRPSGMLSSGANVLTF. The DNA sequence follows: TGTGCCAGCTCACCACGGCCTAGCGGGATGTTGAGCTCTGGGGCCAACGTCCTGACTTTC.